Below, 13 T cell receptor beta chains from the same sample are listed, as sequenced in a study of CD8+ T cells in alopecia areata. The sequencing template was cDNA reverse transcribed from extracted RNA. The table came from immunoSEQ multiplex PCR; TCRdb's copy has only in-frame clones and leaves some out. The sample records 95,000 to 120,000 clones, 50% to 60% being singletons. The sample comprised NKG2D-low CD8+ T cells sorted from blood. Every receptor here comes from a human donor with alopecia areata.

This clone was counted a few times. The genes are TRBV2 and TRBJ1-1; D remains unclear. V lost 7 bases and J lost 11, with 23 bases in between. Germline V lookup: CDR1 SNHLY, CDR2 FYNNEI. CDR3 size: 14 residues. CDR3 region: CASISIRIYDGAFF. As DNA, the CDR3 is TGTGCCAGCATTTCGATCCGGATATACGACGGGGCTTTCTTT.

For this clone: With a much larger clone just one base away, this may be a read error. At the DNA level, this CDR3 is encoded by other sequences in the same sample as well. The chain has TRBV5-8 and TRBJ2-1; 7 bases match TRBD1. This CDR3 is 14 amino acids long. V was clipped by 8 bases and J by 1 base; unmatched bases: 6. Germline lookup yields CDR1 SGHTS and CDR2 YDEGEE. The CDR3 nucleotides are TGTGCCAGTACCAGCAGGGGGTCCTACAATGAGCAGTTCTTC. Its protein is CASTSRGSYNEQFF.

At least ten counts were recorded for this clone. This chain connects TRBV4-1 to TRBJ2-1; weak D call: TRBD2 (5 bases). This CDR3 region has 14 residues. Germline V gene lookup returns CDR1 MGHRA and CDR2 YSYEKL. The ends were cut back, 1 base at V and 12 bases at J, with 16 bases in the middle. Here the CDR3 DNA reads TGCGCCAGCAGCCAAGCTGATGGGGAGTTGTTGCAGTTCTTC. Its protein product is CASSQADGELLQFF.

This clone has only a few counts. The chain uses TRBV6-5 and TRBJ2-1; 7 bases line up with TRBD2. Germline trimming cut 5 bases from V and 3 bases from J; bases unmatched to any gene: 7. Germline lookup yields CDR1 MNHEY and CDR2 SVGAGI. The CDR3 contains 15 residues. The CDR3 DNA is TGTGCCAGCAGTCTCGTGTTAGCGGGCTACAATGAGCAGTTCTTC. As protein: CASSLVLAGYNEQFF.

The chain recombines TRBV25-1 with TRBJ1-2; tentative D call: TRBD1 (5 bases). Germline V gene sequence: CDR1 MGHDK, CDR2 SYGVNS. This CDR3 has 13 residues. The V and J ends lost 2 bases and 8 bases respectively, with 12 bases between them. DNA for the CDR3: TGTGCCAGCAGTGAAGGGGGGAGTAGGGGCTACACCTTC. It is translated as CASSEGGSRGYTF.

This rearrangement joins TRBV7-9 to TRBJ2-5; a possible D gene is TRBD2 (6 bases). V gave up 5 bases and J gave up 5 bases, with 9 bases separating them. Looked up from germline, CDR1 is SEHNR and CDR2 is FQNEAQ (reference sequence). This CDR3 region has 12 residues. The CDR3 reads CASSPRGETQYF. The DNA of the CDR3 is TGTGCCAGCAGCCCCCGGGGGGAGACCCAGTACTTC.

This chain uses TRBV4-1 with TRBJ2-3; D gene uncertain. V lost 0 bases, J lost 2 bases, and 6 bases lay in between. Germline V gene lookup returns CDR1 MGHRA and CDR2 YSYEKL. CDR3 length: 14 residues. In DNA form, the CDR3 reads TGCGCCAGCAGCCAAGATTTTTCCACAGATACGCAGTATTTT. Translated, it gives CASSQDFSTDTQYF.

This clone has just a few counts. The rearrangement links TRBV13 to TRBJ2-1; 9 positions match TRBD2. Per the germline V gene, CDR1 is PRHDT and CDR2 is FYEKMQ (reference sequence). Unmatched junction bases numbered 5, after V lost 5 bases and J lost 0 bases. The CDR3 has 16 amino acids. The CDR3 coding sequence is TGTGCCAGCAGCCCCGAGACTAGCGGCTCCTACAATGAGCAGTTCTTC. Translated, it gives CASSPETSGSYNEQFF.

CDR3 DNA sequence: TGTGCCTGGAGTGAGGTTGAGACCCAGTACTTC. Translating gives CAWSEVETQYF. The chain is built from TRBV30 and TRBJ2-5; D remains unclear. Trimming left V 1 base short and J 5 bases short, with 5 bases between. The length of the CDR3 is 11 residues. Looked up from germline, CDR1 is GTSNPN and CDR2 is SVGIG (reference sequence).

The chain uses TRBV14 and TRBJ2-7, with 16 bases aligning to TRBD2. Germline CDR1 is SGHDN and CDR2 is FVKESK. V gave up 1 base and J gave up 4 bases; unmatched junction bases: 10. This CDR3 region has 19 residues. CDR3 amino acids: CASSQAAGLAGGPTYEQYF. In DNA, the CDR3 is TGTGCCAGCAGCCAAGCCGCGGGACTAGCGGGAGGGCCGACGTACGAGCAGTACTTC.

The V gene is TRBV19, the J gene TRBJ2-7; tentative D call: TRBD1 (6 bases). The CDR3 extends over 13 amino acids. Germline assignment: CDR1 LNHDA and CDR2 SQIVND (reference sequence). Deletions cut 6 bases from V and 0 bases from J, with 9 bases between. The CDR3, as DNA: TGTGCCAGTAGAGACAGGACCTCCTACGAGCAGTACTTC. This codes for CASRDRTSYEQYF.

The J gene is TRBJ2-5, the V gene TRBV27; 9 bases are a match to TRBD1. Germline CDR1 is MNHEY and CDR2 is SMNVEV (reference sequence). This CDR3 has 15 amino acids. Trimming removed 5 bases from V and 4 bases from J; junction bases left unmatched: 8. The CDR3 coding sequence is TGTGCCAGCAGTCCCATACAGGGGGCTCGAGAGACCCAGTACTTC. Protein sequence: CASSPIQGARETQYF.

This CDR3 reads CASSPSSAAPPETQYF. For the CDR3, the DNA is TGTGCCAGCAGCCCCTCGAGTGCGGCCCCACCAGAGACCCAGTACTTC. This chain joins TRBV5-4 and TRBJ2-5, with D unresolved. CDR1 and CDR2 from the germline V gene are SGHNT and YYREEE (reference sequence). This CDR3 spans 16 amino acids. Trimming took 4 bases from V and 4 from J, leaving 20 bases between them.